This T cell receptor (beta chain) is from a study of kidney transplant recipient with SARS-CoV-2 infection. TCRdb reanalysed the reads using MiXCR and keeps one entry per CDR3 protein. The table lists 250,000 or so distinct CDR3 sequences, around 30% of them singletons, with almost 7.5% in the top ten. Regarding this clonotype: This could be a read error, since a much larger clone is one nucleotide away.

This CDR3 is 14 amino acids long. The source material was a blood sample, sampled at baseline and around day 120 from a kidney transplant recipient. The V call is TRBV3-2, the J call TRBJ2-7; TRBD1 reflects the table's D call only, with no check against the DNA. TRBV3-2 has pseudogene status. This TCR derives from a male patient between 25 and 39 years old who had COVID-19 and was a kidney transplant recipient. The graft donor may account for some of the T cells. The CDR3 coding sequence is TGTGCCAGCAGCTACGCACAGGGGGCTTACGAGCAGTACTTC. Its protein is CASSYAQGAYEQYF.